A selection of T cell receptor beta chains follows, all from one sample in a study of shared T cell receptors in the human thymus. This table comes from immunoSEQ multiplex PCR, and its TCRdb copy is limited to in-frame clones, with some not included. The sample has approximately 760,000 clones, 70% to 90% seen once. These data are also associated with another study on human thymus T cells.

The sample was thymocytes. These receptors were obtained from a girl less than two years old with a congenital heart defect. The CDR3 runs from the conserved cysteine through the conserved F or W. The order of the fields is D gene, clone size, J gene, V gene, CDR3 DNA, CDR3 protein. A D gene is named only where the DNA matches it firmly. Clone size appears in some rows only: once, few, many, or a class for an expanded clone.

.,.,TRBJ1-1,TRBV5-1,TGCGCCAGCAGCTTGGTGCCCCGGCAGGGTCGGACTGAAGCTTTCTTT,CASSLVPRQGRTEAFF
TRBD1,.,TRBJ1-1,TRBV11-2,TGTGCCAGCAGACGACAGGGCGGATCGATGAACACTGAAGCTTTCTTT,CASRRQGGSMNTEAFF
.,.,TRBJ2-7,TRBV5-4,TGTGCCAGCAGCTCCCCTGGCAGGGGCGACGAGCAGTACTTC,CASSSPGRGDEQYF
TRBD1,.,TRBJ1-2,TRBV6-4,TGTGCCAGCGTGACAGGGGCGCCCTATGGCTACACCTTC,CASVTGAPYGYTF
.,once,TRBJ1-3,TRBV6-1,TGTGCCAGCAGTGAAAGAGGGAACTCTGGAAACACCATATATTTT,CASSERGNSGNTIYF
.,few,TRBJ1-1,TRBV6-5,TGTGCCAGCAGTTACTTGCAGGGGAACACTGAAGCTTTCTTT,CASSYLQGNTEAFF
TRBD2,.,TRBJ2-3,TRBV4-1,TGCGCCAGCAGCCAAACCGGGACTAGAAGGCTGACAGATACGCAGTATTTT,CASSQTGTRRLTDTQYF
.,.,TRBJ1-1,TRBV11-2,TGTGCCAGCAGCTTAGATCACGGCCGGGGGAACACTGAAGCTTTCTTT,CASSLDHGRGNTEAFF
TRBD2,.,TRBJ2-5,TRBV5-1,TGCGCCAGCAGCCACAATCGCACTAGCGGGGGAAAGACCCAGTACTTC,CASSHNRTSGGKTQYF
.,.,TRBJ1-4,TRBV18,TGTGCCAGCTCAGGAGGGGAGATAAACGAAAAACTGTTTTTT,CASSGGEINEKLFF
.,.,TRBJ2-3,TRBV4-1,TGCGCCAGCAGCCAAGGGTCCGGGAAGCGCATCACAGATACGCAGTATTTT,CASSQGSGKRITDTQYF
.,.,TRBJ1-2,TRBV6-5,TGTGCCAGCAGTTACACAGAAACAGGGCTGGGCTATGGCTACACCTTC,CASSYTETGLGYGYTF
TRBD1,.,TRBJ1-2,TRBV14,TGTGCCAGCAGCCACCTTACAGGGGGCCATGGCTACACCTTC,CASSHLTGGHGYTF
TRBD1,.,TRBJ1-2,TRBV7-8,TGTGCCAGCAGCTTAGGCCCCGGGACAGGGGCCGCTCGTAACTATGGCTACACCTTC,CASSLGPGTGAARNYGYTF
.,.,TRBJ2-3,TRBV27,TGTGCCAGCAGGCCTACCTTTCTCGCGGGGAACACAGATACGCAGTATTTT,CASRPTFLAGNTDTQYF
TRBD2,.,TRBJ2-1,TRBV9,TGTGCCAGCGGTGGGAGGGTGCCGCTTGAGCAGTTCTTC,CASGGRVPLEQFF
.,.,TRBJ2-1,TRBV7-9,TGTGCCAGCAGCCCCCACACCCCCCCCGCTCAGTTCTTC,CASSPHTPPAQFF
TRBD1,.,TRBJ1-3,TRBV19,TGTGCCAGTAGTATTATCGGACAGGCGACTACTTCTGGAAACACCATATATTTT,CASSIIGQATTSGNTIYF
.,.,TRBJ1-1,TRBV6-5,TGTGCCAGCAGTTACTCGAAGGGCGGGACTGAAGCTTTCTTT,CASSYSKGGTEAFF
.,.,TRBJ2-7,TRBV7-6,TGTGCCAGCAGCCCCCCCCCGGGGCAGGGGTCTCTCTCCTACGAGCAGTACTTC,CASSPPPGQGSLSYEQYF
.,.,TRBJ1-1,TRBV7-3,TGTGCCAGCAGCTTATGGCAGGACACTGAAGCTTTCTTT,CASSLWQDTEAFF
TRBD1,.,TRBJ1-6,TRBV19,TGTGCCAGTAGTACGCCGGGACAGCCTAATTCACCCCTCCACTTT,CASSTPGQPNSPLHF
TRBD2,.,TRBJ2-3,TRBV7-6,TGTGCCAGCAGCTTAGATCATACTAGCGGGGGGGCCTCAGATACGCAGTATTTT,CASSLDHTSGGASDTQYF
.,once,TRBJ1-2,TRBV5-1,TGCGCCAGCAGCTTGGTTGGCCCAGAGGGTGGCTACACCTTC,CASSLVGPEGGYTF
TRBD1,.,TRBJ1-2,TRBV9,TGTGCCAGCAGCGTGAGGGGACAGGGGGCGCGGGGCTACACCTTC,CASSVRGQGARGYTF
TRBD1,.,TRBJ1-2,TRBV4-1,TGCGCCAGCAGCCAAGTTGCCAGGGGGTTCGGCTACACCTTC,CASSQVARGFGYTF
TRBD1,.,TRBJ1-4,TRBV18,TGTGCCAGCTCACCAGCCGACAGGGTGGCCCTTCCAACTAATGAAAAACTGTTTTTT,CASSPADRVALPTNEKLFF
TRBD1,.,TRBJ1-4,TRBV5-1,TGCGCCAGCAGCGGCGGGACAGGGGCCGCAACTAATGAAAAACTGTTTTTT,CASSGGTGAATNEKLFF
.,.,TRBJ2-7,TRBV19,TGTGCCAGTAGCCTGGACAGCTCCTACGAGCAGTACTTC,CASSLDSSYEQYF
TRBD2,.,TRBJ2-1,TRBV27,TGTGCCAGCAGTTCCTTATTAGTAGCGGGGGGGAGAGATGAGCAGTTCTTC,CASSSLLVAGGRDEQFF
TRBD2,once,TRBJ2-2,TRBV11-2,TGTGCCAGCACCCAGGCCAGCGGGGGGCCACGACTCGGGGAGCTGTTTTTT,CASTQASGGPRLGELFF
TRBD2,.,TRBJ2-1,TRBV19,TGTGCCAGTAGCCATAGCGGGGGGATCCTCAATGAGCAGTTCTTC,CASSHSGGILNEQFF
TRBD1,.,TRBJ1-1,TRBV5-5,TGTGCCAGCAGCGCCCGGGACAGGGAAGACACTGAAGCTTTCTTT,CASSARDREDTEAFF
.,once,TRBJ1-6,TRBV9,TGTGCCAGCAGCGTAGATGGACACCTAAATTCACCCCTCCACTTT,CASSVDGHLNSPLHF
TRBD1,.,TRBJ1-1,TRBV2,TGTGCCAGCAGTCTATTCCGGGACAGGCTCACTGAAGCTTTCTTT,CASSLFRDRLTEAFF
.,.,TRBJ2-5,TRBV27,TGTGCCAGCCGAAAAAACAGGGTTCAAGAGACCCAGTACTTC,CASRKNRVQETQYF
.,few,TRBJ2-7,TRBV27,TGTGCCACCCGGACCGGACAGCGGGACTACGAGCAGTACTTC,CATRTGQRDYEQYF
TRBD2,.,TRBJ2-7,TRBV30,TGTGCCTGGAGTGTCGGGTGGAGCGGGACCTCCTACGAGCAGTACTTC,CAWSVGWSGTSYEQYF
.,.,TRBJ1-2,TRBV5-4,TGTGCCAGCAGCGTACGAGAGGGCCCTTTTAACTATGGCTACACCTTC,CASSVREGPFNYGYTF
.,once,TRBJ1-1,TRBV5-1,TGCGCCAGCAGCCACCGGGGGGGGCGGCACAAAGCTTTCTTT,CASSHRGGRHKAFF
TRBD1,.,TRBJ1-2,TRBV4-1,TGCGCCAGCAGCCAAGATCAGTTGGACAGGGGAAAATATGGCTACACCTTC,CASSQDQLDRGKYGYTF
.,.,TRBJ2-5,TRBV9,TGTGCCAGCTCCTTCCGCCCCTCGGGGGACGCGCAAGAGACCCAGTACTTC,CASSFRPSGDAQETQYF
.,.,TRBJ2-7,TRBV28,TGTGCCAGCAGTCCTCACCGGGACAATTCCTACGAGCAGTACTTC,CASSPHRDNSYEQYF
.,.,TRBJ2-3,TRBV4-1,TGCGCCAGCAGCCATCGACACAGAGAAACTAGCACAGATACGCAGTATTTT,CASSHRHRETSTDTQYF
.,.,TRBJ1-2,TRBV5-6,TGTGCCAGCAGCCGCTTTTTTGAGGGCCCATATGGCTACACCTTC,CASSRFFEGPYGYTF
.,.,TRBJ2-1,TRBV5-1,TGCGCCAGCAGCTTGGCCTACCCCAGGGATGAGCAGTTCTTC,CASSLAYPRDEQFF
TRBD1,.,TRBJ2-7,TRBV7-9,TGTGCCAGCAGCCCGAAAGGGACAGCGACCTACGAGCAGTACTTC,CASSPKGTATYEQYF
.,.,TRBJ1-2,TRBV5-4,TGTGCCAGCAGCTTGGTTCCGGTTTATGGCTACACCTTC,CASSLVPVYGYTF
TRBD2,.,TRBJ2-2,TRBV28,TGTGCCAGCAGTTCCGGGACTAGCGGGGTTATGCCCGGGGAGCTGTTTTTT,CASSSGTSGVMPGELFF
TRBD2,.,TRBJ2-1,TRBV7-6,TGTGCCAGCAGCCCCAAAGCCTTAGCGGGGGGCTACAATGAGCAGTTCTTC,CASSPKALAGGYNEQFF
.,.,TRBJ1-2,TRBV6-5,TGTGCCAGCAGTTCCCCCGGATGGGGGCAGGATGGCTACACCTTC,CASSSPGWGQDGYTF
.,.,TRBJ1-6,TRBV27,TGTGCCAGCAGTCGAACGGATTCCAAGGACTCCCCGAGCTCCTATAATTCACCCCTCCACTTT,CASSRTDSKDSPSSYNSPLHF
.,.,TRBJ2-5,TRBV6-1,TGTGCCAGCAGGGACCTTAGGGGGGGCCGAGGGACCCAGTACTTC,CASRDLRGGRGTQYF
.,.,TRBJ1-2,TRBV29-1,TGCAGCGTTGAAGTCGAAACCAGACCTGAGGGTGGCTACACCTTC,CSVEVETRPEGGYTF
TRBD2,.,TRBJ2-5,TRBV27,TGTGCCAGCAGTCCCCGATCGGGGAGGGTACAAGAGACCCAGTACTTC,CASSPRSGRVQETQYF
.,.,TRBJ1-2,TRBV28,TGTGCCAGCAGCTCTGCGGGAAGGGAAGGACTCCTCTATGGCTACACCTTC,CASSSAGREGLLYGYTF
.,.,TRBJ1-2,TRBV4-1,TGCGCCAGCAGCCAAGAAGAGGCGAGGGCAGGCTACACCTTC,CASSQEEARAGYTF
.,.,TRBJ1-3,TRBV2,TGTGCCAGCAGTGGCGGGTCAGTAAACACCATATATTTT,CASSGGSVNTIYF
.,.,TRBJ2-3,TRBV28,TGTGCCAGCAGGGTCTATGGCACAGATACGCAGTATTTT,CASRVYGTDTQYF